This T cell receptor (beta chain) was obtained from a study of tumor-infiltrating T cells and Merkel cell polyomavirus (dated by TCRdb to about 2017). Context from the whole study: The study examined CD8+ T cells specific for the Merkel cell polyomavirus KLL epitope in Merkel cell carcinoma patients. Patients came in at different disease stages and had a median follow-up of about 3 years, ranging from roughly 1.1 to 6.0 years. Patients received varied, non-standardized therapies including chemotherapy, radiation and immunotherapies. In 14 samples, KLL-tetramer-sorted cells taken from blood or tumor-infiltrating lymphocytes underwent TRB sequencing, as did some 12 matched whole-tumor samples. Most whole-tumor samples were obtained as 25-micron curls cut from formalin-fixed, paraffin-embedded tissue blocks. Of all the tumor samples in the study, one was a frozen nodal tumor digest and another was a flash-frozen core biopsy of a metastasis.

The paper's findings and limits, for the study overall: Only a single viral epitope was studied, so T cells against other Merkel cell polyomavirus epitopes were not captured. A higher fraction of KLL-specific T cells within tumors (roughly 1.9-18% versus about 0-0.15%) was associated with significantly better MCC-specific survival. A significant MCC-specific survival advantage (P = 0.0051) was associated with tumors having more unique KLL-specific clonotypes (roughly 5-108 vs 0-3). The small sample size of the study (n of about 13 patients) is recognized as a limitation. KLL-specific TRB repertoires were found to be diverse and largely private, with only one public clonotype, shared by two patients, identified among some 400 unique sequences.

On this clone itself: Its antigen is currently not known. No per-base quality is available; no much larger clone lies one base away.

Robust positive staining for Merkel cell polyomavirus Large T antigen was observed by immunohistochemistry in the tumors of all patients. About 12 Merkel cell carcinoma patients with robust KLL-tetramer+ populations, above 0.04% of CD8+ T cells, in blood and/or cultured TIL were included. Every patient was Caucasian, and patient ages had a median of around 63 years and ranged from about 50 to 85 years. Lymph node tumors were analyzed for patients with unknown primaries who presented with nodal disease, or when there was not enough primary tissue. The library was prepared using the immunoSEQ multiplex PCR assay. Genomic DNA extraction, TRB sequencing and normalization were performed by Adaptive Biotechnologies (Seattle, WA). The study's own analysis went as follows. Clonality was computed as one minus Shannon entropy of productive TRB sequences normalized by log2 of unique productive sequences. KLL-specific clonotypes in tumors were found by matching TCRbeta CDR3 amino acid sequences to the sequences from the tetramer-sorted sample of each patient. Imported from immuneACCESS, the table was reduced by TCRdb to in-frame sequences with V and J called. These copies leave out some clones; in studies compared against another copy, an unresolved V gene accounts for under half, and the cause of the remainder is not known. That table gives V, J and clone size, and the DNA gave D and trimming. The sample table records 25,000 or so clones; around nine tenths of these occur just once. The top ten hold around 2.7% of the sample.

The junction shows trimming of 2 bases on V and 4 bases on J, and the gene matches do not reach 4 bases of it. The CDR1 and CDR2 encoded by the germline V gene are MNHEY and SVGAGI. The CDR3 spans 14 residues, from the cysteine through the phenylalanine. CDR3 DNA only is kept here, 42 bases in frame from base 1. This TCR was recovered from a man aged 50-59 years with Merkel cell carcinoma. Sequencing used lymph node tissue. The chain couples TRBV6-5 to TRBJ1-1; the junction holds 7 bases that match TRBD1. DNA sequence: TGTGCCAGCAGTTACAGGGGGCGGGCCACTGAAGCTTTCTTT. This yields the protein CASSYRGRATEAFF.